Given below is one TCR beta chain in context. Its cognate antigen has yet to be identified. No base quality values were provided; no much bigger clone lies one nucleotide off. Cut back by 6 bases and 3 bases, the V and J ends lie 17 bases apart. Taken from the germline V gene (reference sequence), the CDR1 and CDR2 loops are MNHEY and SMNVEV. The CDR3 spans 15 residues, from the cysteine through the phenylalanine. Kept here is only the CDR3 DNA, which spans 45 bases and is read in frame from base 1. Genomic DNA was extracted with the Qiagen DNeasy kit from unsorted PBMCs and from negatively selected CD4+ and CD8+ fractions. Using primers that anneal to V and J segments, immunoSEQ multiplex PCR amplified the TCR beta CDR3 regions. A synthetic immune receptor repertoire was used to minimize amplification bias, and any residual bias was removed computationally once sequencing was done. The published analysis was carried out like this. Custom Python scripts were used to quantify repertoire diversity as the Shannon entropy index. Unsorted, CD4+ and CD8+ repertoires were examined separately, except in combined analyses, for which CD4+ and CD8+ sequences were merged in silico. A clone was considered expanded if an increase in frequency of at least 2-fold after treatment relative to C1D1 was found, and a pseudocount of 0.5 was applied to clones undetected at baseline. Singleton clones were defined as clones with 0 or 1 copy at C1D1, and non-singleton clones were defined as clones with 2 or more copies. Clones expanded in unsorted samples were annotated as CD4+, CD8+ or unknown by matching protein sequences in sorted samples from the same patient. Diversity changes from C1D1 to C4D1 were tested in paired samples using Wilcoxon tests. TCRdb's version of the immuneACCESS table is confined to in-frame rearrangements and falls short of the full clone set. An unresolved V gene accounts for under half of the shortfall where checked; the remainder is of unknown origin. V and J calls and clone size are as listed in that table; D and trimming were resolved from the DNA. The sample includes 35,000 to 50,000 clones, with roughly 70% observed a single time. The top ten clones comprise approximately 3% of the sample.

This specimen's time point label, per the study, means: cycle 2 day 1 (C2D1) of nivolumab. Relapse after autologous stem cell transplantation had occurred in all trial patients, and cohorts A, B and C were distinguished by prior brentuximab vedotin exposure. The trial cohort was composed of roughly 60 patients with relapsed/refractory classical Hodgkin lymphoma, for whom complete response, partial response or progressive disease was recorded as best overall response. Single-agent nivolumab was administered to trial patients in the multi-cohort phase II CheckMate 205 trial. An independent review committee assessed best overall response by applying the 2007 International Working Group response criteria. Trial PBMCs were collected immediately before nivolumab initiation (C1D1) and during therapy at cycle 2 day 1 and cycle 4 day 1. Peripheral blood was collected in 8 mL Vacutainer Cell Preparation Tubes, from which PBMCs were isolated by centrifugation and then cryopreserved.

The sample comes from a study of PD-1 blockade in classical Hodgkin lymphoma (dated by TCRdb to 2018 to 2021). Background on the whole study: Nivolumab dosing was 3 mg/kg intravenously every 2 weeks, continuing until either disease progression or unacceptable toxicity. The study used CyTOF and TCR beta sequencing to define a peripheral blood immune signature of response to PD-1 blockade in classical Hodgkin lymphoma.

The investigation overall reported the following: By C4D1, a significant rise was seen in CD4+ TCR diversity but not in CD8+ TCR diversity (p=0.0027 vs p=0.16), and the rise was most apparent among complete responders (p=0.02). Among trial patients, those achieving complete response had baseline diversity similar to that of newly diagnosed patients, while diversity was significantly lower in partial responders and progressors. Baseline TCR diversity was reported to be lower in newly diagnosed patients than in healthy donors and to be lower still in relapsed/refractory patients. The study was restricted to a single clinical trial cohort, and the causes of repertoire differences, possibly disease activity or prior therapy, were left undefined. Lower diversity was observed in patients in whom nivolumab was started less than 1 year after ASCT, and these patients were excluded from later analyses so that confounding by immune reconstitution would be avoided.

This TCR derives from a human donor with classical Hodgkin lymphoma. This specimen was peripheral blood mononuclear cells (PBMCs), taken before the second cycle of nivolumab. The chain joins TRBV27 to TRBJ2-5; TRBD1 is possibly the D segment (6 matching bases). The CDR3 protein sequence reads: CASSRRKQGKETQYF. The DNA sequence is given as TGTGCCAGCAGCCGGCGGAAACAGGGAAAAGAGACCCAGTACTTC.